This T cell receptor beta chain emerged from a study of T-cell reconstitution after alpha-beta-depleted transplantation in children. The CDR3 has 14 residues. Germline CDR1 and CDR2: SEHNR and FQNEAQ (reference sequence). V lost 5 bases, J lost 5 bases, and 9 bases stayed unmatched. TCRbeta library preparation incorporated unique molecular identifiers. One entry per CDR3 protein results from TCRdb running MiXCR on the PCR reads. The data hold 250,000 to 300,000 distinct CDR3 sequences, with over 9% observed a single time. This clonotype showed up many times. J is TRBJ2-7 and V is TRBV7-9; 7 bases are a match to TRBD1. Sequenced material: PBMCs, taken before TCRalphabeta/CD19-depleted stem cell transplant. The receptor's source is a boy younger than two with acute myeloid leukemia, due to receive a stem cell transplant. The CDR3 nucleotides read TGTGCCAGCAGCCCGACAGGGCCCGGGAACGAGCAGTACTTC. This encodes CASSPTGPGNEQYF.